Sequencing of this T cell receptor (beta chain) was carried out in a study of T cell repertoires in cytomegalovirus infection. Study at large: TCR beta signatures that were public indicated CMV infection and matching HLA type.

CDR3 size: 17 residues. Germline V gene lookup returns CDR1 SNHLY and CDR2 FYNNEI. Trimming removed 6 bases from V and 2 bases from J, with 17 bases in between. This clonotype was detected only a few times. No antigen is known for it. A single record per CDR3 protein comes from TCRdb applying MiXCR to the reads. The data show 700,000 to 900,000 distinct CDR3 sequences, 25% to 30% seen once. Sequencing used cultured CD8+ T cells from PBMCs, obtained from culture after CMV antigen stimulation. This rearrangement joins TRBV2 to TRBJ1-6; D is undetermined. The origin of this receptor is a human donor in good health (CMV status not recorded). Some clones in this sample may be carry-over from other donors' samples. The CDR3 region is CASSGRGPRAYNSPLHF. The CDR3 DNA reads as TGTGCCAGCAGCGGCCGAGGCCCGCGGGCCTATAATTCACCCCTCCACTTT.